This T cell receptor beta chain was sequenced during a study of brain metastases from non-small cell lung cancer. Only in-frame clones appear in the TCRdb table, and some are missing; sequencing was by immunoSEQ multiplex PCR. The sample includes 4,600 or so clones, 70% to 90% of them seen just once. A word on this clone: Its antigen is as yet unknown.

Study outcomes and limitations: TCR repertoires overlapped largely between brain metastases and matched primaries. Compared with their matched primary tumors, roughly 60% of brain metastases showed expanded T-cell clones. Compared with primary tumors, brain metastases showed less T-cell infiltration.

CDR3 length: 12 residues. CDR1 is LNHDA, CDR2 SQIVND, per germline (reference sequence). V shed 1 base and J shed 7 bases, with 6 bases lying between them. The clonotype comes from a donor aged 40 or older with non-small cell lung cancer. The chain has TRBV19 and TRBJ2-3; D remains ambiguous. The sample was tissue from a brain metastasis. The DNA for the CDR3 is TGTGCCAGTAGTATAGGGGGAAATACGCAGTATTTT. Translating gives CASSIGGNTQYF. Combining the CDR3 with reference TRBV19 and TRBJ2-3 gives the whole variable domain DGGITQSPKYLFRKEGQNVTLSCEQNLNHDAMYWYRQDPGQGLRLIYYSQIVNDFQKGDIAEGYSVSREKKESFPLTVTSAQKNPTAFYLCASSIGGNTQYFGPGTRLTVL.